These 22 T cell receptor beta chains originate from one sample sequenced in a study of CD8 T cells in ankylosing spondylitis. General study points: Ankylosing spondylitis blood appeared to carry a characteristic TCR beta motif of seven to nine highly homologous variants.

Antigens for these TCRs are unknown. TCRdb passed the 5' RACE reads through MiXCR, listing each CDR3 protein once. The sample yields 450,000 to 550,000 distinct CDR3 sequences, about 5.2% seen once. Sequenced input: blood, either unsorted or a sorted T cell fraction (not recorded which). The receptors were gathered from a male donor with ankylosing spondylitis.

This clonotype showed up many times. V is TRBV28 and J is TRBJ1-6; D unclear. The CDR3 covers 15 residues. CDR1 is MDHEN and CDR2 is SYDVKM in the germline V gene. Trimming took off 6 bases at V and 2 bases at J, with 11 bases between the two ends. DNA for the CDR3: TGTGCCAGCAGCCCTCGGGCAACCTATAATTCACCCCTCCACTTT. This translates into CASSPRATYNSPLHF.

This clonotype was observed many times. The CDR3 DNA follows: TGCAGTGCGGGACAGGGGGCCAACACTGAAGCTTTCTTT. Protein sequence: CSAGQGANTEAFF. The chain recombines TRBV20-1 with TRBJ1-1, with 12 bases fitting TRBD1. The ends lost 6 bases at V and 2 bases at J; junction bases unmatched: 1. Germline-derived CDR1 and CDR2 are DFQATT and SNEGSKA (reference sequence). This CDR3 spans 13 amino acids.

This clonotype has at least ten counts. This rearrangement joins TRBV7-2 to TRBJ1-5; D gene unclear. CDR1 is SGHTA, CDR2 FQGNSA, per germline. V was trimmed by 1 base and J by 8 bases, leaving 12 bases between them. The CDR3 loop spans 14 amino acids. Here the CDR3 reads CASSLEVGLKPQHF. CDR3 coding DNA: TGTGCCAGCAGCTTAGAAGTGGGCCTTAAGCCCCAGCATTTT.

This clonotype was detected ten times or more. V gene TRBV6-1 combines with J gene TRBJ2-3, with TRBD1 matching over 7 bases. Germline V gene data show CDR1 as MNHNS and CDR2 as SASEGT. Germline trimming cut 7 bases from V and 6 bases from J; bases unmatched to any gene: 13. This CDR3 is 15 amino acids long. In nucleotides, the CDR3 is TGTGCCAGCACCCACAGGGGCCTGTGGGAGGATACGCAGTATTTT. Translation gives CASTHRGLWEDTQYF.

The sample holds many counts of this clonotype. The rearrangement uses TRBV6-2 or TRBV6-3 and TRBJ2-7, with D tentatively TRBD1 (6 bases). V shed 0 bases and J shed 5 bases, with 11 bases lying between them. Germline values: CDR1 MNHEY, CDR2 SVGEGT. The CDR3 runs to 14 residues. DNA for the CDR3: TGTGCCAGCAGTTACTCGGTCAGGGGAGACGAGCAGTACTTC. Amino acids: CASSYSVRGDEQYF.

V and J are TRBV27 and TRBJ2-3; D not certain. CDR1 MNHEY and CDR2 SMNVEV come from the germline V gene (reference sequence). The CDR3 loop spans 15 amino acids. The V gene lost 6 bases and the J gene lost 0 bases, with 13 bases spanning the gap. CDR3 DNA: TGTGCCAGCAGACAAAACACAAAGAGCACAGATACGCAGTATTTT. This codes for CASRQNTKSTDTQYF.

In its sample, this clonotype was seen many times. J is TRBJ1-5 and V is TRBV7-8, with D possibly being TRBD1 (6 bases). The germline V gene has CDR1 SGHVS and CDR2 FQNEAQ. Trimming cost V 5 bases and J 4 bases, with 12 bases left between them. This CDR3 contains 14 residues. CDR3 in amino acids: CASSLRQANQPQHF. The DNA of the CDR3 is TGTGCCAGCAGCCTCCGACAGGCAAATCAGCCCCAGCATTTT.

This clonotype was seen repeatedly, ten times or more. The chain combines TRBV10-3 with TRBJ1-6, with D possibly matching TRBD1 (5 bases). The CDR3 extends over 14 amino acids. Trimming removed 4 bases from V and 8 bases from J, with 12 bases in between. Germline V gives CDR1 ENHRY, CDR2 SYGVKD. In DNA form, the CDR3 reads TGTGCCATCAGTGTATCCAGGGTTGATTCACCCCTCCACTTT. This encodes CAISVSRVDSPLHF.

This clonotype was counted many times. The gene calls are TRBV6-6 and TRBJ1-4; D unresolved. Germline CDR1 MNHNY, CDR2 SVGAGI (reference sequence). Deletions cut 9 bases from V and 7 bases from J, with 9 bases between. The CDR3 sequence is 11 residues long. The CDR3 nucleotides are TGTGCCAGTCAGAGTGTTGAAAAACTGTTTTTT. It yields the protein CASQSVEKLFF.

A few counts support this clonotype. The chain couples TRBV14 to TRBJ2-2; D not certain. Germline V gives CDR1 SGHDN, CDR2 FVKESK. CDR3 length: 15 amino acids. The V end lost 0 bases, the J end lost 7 bases, and 12 bases lay between the germline ends. CDR3 loop: CASSQESVGYGELFF. Here the CDR3 DNA reads TGTGCCAGCAGCCAAGAGTCTGTGGGATACGGGGAGCTGTTTTTT.

In its sample, this clonotype was seen a few times. The genes are TRBV6-2 or TRBV6-3 and TRBJ1-1; TRBD1 matches 7 bases. After removal of 6 bases from V and 10 bases from J, the junction contained 11 bases not matched to a gene. This CDR3 is built from 13 residues. CDR1 MNHEY and CDR2 SVGEGT come from the germline V gene. CDR3 coding DNA: TGTGCCAGCAGCCCGGACAGGTTCGTTAGAGCTTTCTTT. Translated, it gives CASSPDRFVRAFF.

This clonotype was counted ten times or more. The V gene is TRBV29-1, the J gene TRBJ2-7, with 7 nucleotides matching TRBD2. This CDR3 contains 13 residues. V trimming: 0 bases; J trimming: 6 bases; junction bases outside the gene matches: 5. CDR1 SQVTM and CDR2 ANQGSEA come from the germline V gene. The CDR3 here is CSVEDDPGGEQYF. The CDR3 DNA reads as TGCAGCGTTGAAGATGACCCGGGGGGCGAGCAGTACTTC.

This clonotype was seen ten or more times. V is TRBV5-1 and J is TRBJ1-5; D perhaps matches TRBD1 (5 bases). Germline V CDR1 and CDR2: SGHRS, YFSETQ. The CDR3 has 15 amino acids. V lost 0 bases and J 6 bases, leaving 13 bases between the germline ends. CDR3 nucleotides: TGCGCCAGCAGCTTGGTGGGGGGTTTGGGTCAGCCCCAGCATTTT. Amino acid sequence: CASSLVGGLGQPQHF.

The genes are TRBV19 and TRBJ2-1, with 10 bases aligning to TRBD2. The CDR3 length is 17 residues. Germline assignment: CDR1 LNHDA and CDR2 SQIVND (reference sequence). Trimming took 4 bases from V and 4 from J; bases not matched to a gene: 10. For the CDR3, the DNA is TGTGCCAGTAGTAAAAGGACTAGCGGTGGACGTTACAATGAGCAGTTCTTC. Its protein product is CASSKRTSGGRYNEQFF.

This clonotype was detected many times. The genes are TRBV4-3 and TRBJ1-4; D is ambiguous. The CDR3 has 13 residues. Germline V lookup: CDR1 LGHNA, CDR2 YSLEER. The V gene lost 6 bases and the J gene lost 3 bases, with 8 bases spanning the gap. The CDR3 protein is CASSTEANEKLFF. In nucleotides, the CDR3 is TGCGCCAGCAGTACAGAGGCTAATGAAAAACTGTTTTTT.

This clonotype was counted only a few times. This chain links TRBV2 with TRBJ1-1, with D perhaps TRBD1 (5 bases). Trimming took 6 bases from V and 0 from J, leaving 11 bases between them. CDR1 and CDR2 from the germline V gene are SNHLY and FYNNEI. The CDR3 extends over 14 amino acids. The CDR3 DNA follows: TGTGCCAGCAGACCGGGGCCTATGAACACTGAAGCTTTCTTT. Protein product: CASRPGPMNTEAFF.

This clonotype was observed at least ten times. The rearrangement links TRBV6-5 to TRBJ2-7; the match to TRBD2 covers 9 bases. CDR1 and CDR2 (germline): MNHEY, SVGAGI. This CDR3 has 13 residues. V gave up 4 bases and J gave up 2 bases; unmatched junction bases: 0. The CDR3 region has the DNA TGTGCCAGCAGTTGGACTAGCGCCTACGAGCAGTACTTC. Protein product: CASSWTSAYEQYF.

This clonotype has just a few counts. The chain is built from TRBV27 and TRBJ2-3; tentative D call: TRBD2 (7 bases). CDR1 MNHEY and CDR2 SMNVEV come from the germline V gene (reference sequence). The CDR3 extends over 15 amino acids. The germline V and J ends were trimmed by 6 bases and 4 bases, with 17 bases remaining between them. CDR3 sequence: CASSRGAPTPDTQYF. DNA of the CDR3: TGTGCCAGCAGCCGGGGGGCCCCCACACCAGATACGCAGTATTTT.

This clonotype was recorded at least ten times. The rearrangement links TRBV20-1 to TRBJ1-1; TRBD1 matches at 8 bases. From germline, CDR1 is DFQATT and CDR2 SNEGSKA (reference sequence). V shed 6 bases and J 9 bases; nucleotides not matched to a gene: 9. CDR3 size: 12 residues. The CDR3 sequence: CSARQGTDQAFF. The CDR3 coding sequence is TGCAGTGCACGACAGGGGACGGATCAAGCTTTCTTT.

The table lists this clonotype with many counts. The chain employs TRBV7-9 and TRBJ1-5; D remains unclear. V lost 0 bases and J 0 bases, leaving 6 bases between the germline ends. Germline lookup yields CDR1 SEHNR and CDR2 FQNEAQ (reference sequence). The CDR3 has 15 amino acids. This CDR3 reads CASSLAGLSNQPQHF. The CDR3 bases are TGTGCCAGCAGCTTAGCGGGTCTTAGCAATCAGCCCCAGCATTTT. Supplemented by reference TRBV7-9 and TRBJ1-5, the full variable domain reads DTGVSQNPRHKITKRGQNVTFRCDPISEHNRLYWYRQTLGQGPEFLTYFQNEAQLEKSRLLSDRFSAERPKGSFSTLEIQRTEQGDSAMYLCASSLAGLSNQPQHFGDGTRLSIL.

This clonotype was seen repeatedly, ten times or more. The chain joins TRBV4-3 to TRBJ2-1; the D gene is possibly TRBD2 (6 bases). The germline gives CDR1 LGHNA, CDR2 YSLEER. CDR3 length: 15 amino acids. The V end lost 0 bases, the J end lost 9 bases, and 15 bases lay between the germline ends. Written as DNA, the CDR3 is TGCGCCAGCAGCCAAGAATTCCTAGCGTGGCGTGAGCAGTTCTTC. This gives the protein CASSQEFLAWREQFF.

This clonotype occurred a few times. The rearrangement uses TRBV5-1 and TRBJ2-3, with TRBD2 matching over 8 bases. This CDR3 comprises 14 residues. Germline V gene sequence: CDR1 SGHRS, CDR2 YFSETQ. Trimming cost V 0 bases and J 5 bases; bases outside gene matches: 2. The CDR3 here is CASSLVLAGDTQYF. The DNA for the CDR3 is TGCGCCAGCAGCTTGGTTCTAGCGGGAGATACGCAGTATTTT.